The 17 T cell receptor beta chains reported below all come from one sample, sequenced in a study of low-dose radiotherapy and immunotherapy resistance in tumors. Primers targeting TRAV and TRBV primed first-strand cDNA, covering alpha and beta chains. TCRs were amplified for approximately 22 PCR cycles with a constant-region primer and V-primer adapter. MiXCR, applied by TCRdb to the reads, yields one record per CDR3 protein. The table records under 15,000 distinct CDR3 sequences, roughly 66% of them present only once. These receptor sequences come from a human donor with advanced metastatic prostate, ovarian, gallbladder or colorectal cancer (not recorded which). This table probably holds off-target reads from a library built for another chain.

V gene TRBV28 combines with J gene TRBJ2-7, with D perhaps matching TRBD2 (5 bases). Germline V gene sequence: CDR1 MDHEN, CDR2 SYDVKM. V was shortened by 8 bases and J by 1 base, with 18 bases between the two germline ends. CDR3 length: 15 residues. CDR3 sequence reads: CASAEEASSSYEQYF. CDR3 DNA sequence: TGTGCCAGCGCCGAAGAGGCTAGCAGTTCCTACGAGCAGTACTTC. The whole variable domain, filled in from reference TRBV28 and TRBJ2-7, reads DVKVTQSSRYLVKRTGEKVFLECVQDMDHENMFWYRQDPGLGLRLIYFSYDVKMKEKGDIPEGYSVSREKKERFSLILESASTNQTSMYLCASAEEASSSYEQYFGPGTRLTVT.

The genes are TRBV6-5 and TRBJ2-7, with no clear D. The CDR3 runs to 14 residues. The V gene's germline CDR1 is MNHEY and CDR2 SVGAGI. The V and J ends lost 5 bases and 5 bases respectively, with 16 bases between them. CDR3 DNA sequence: TGTGCCAGCAGTGCGGCTCTTCGGACCAACGAGCAGTACTTC. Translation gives CASSAALRTNEQYF.

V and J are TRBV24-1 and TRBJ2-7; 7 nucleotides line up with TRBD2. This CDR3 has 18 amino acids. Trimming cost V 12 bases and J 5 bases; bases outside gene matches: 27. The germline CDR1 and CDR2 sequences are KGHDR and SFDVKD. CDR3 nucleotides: TGTGCCTCCATTCGGAGGGAGGGCCGAACCGCGCCTCCTAACGAGCAGTACTTC. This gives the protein CASIRREGRTAPPNEQYF.

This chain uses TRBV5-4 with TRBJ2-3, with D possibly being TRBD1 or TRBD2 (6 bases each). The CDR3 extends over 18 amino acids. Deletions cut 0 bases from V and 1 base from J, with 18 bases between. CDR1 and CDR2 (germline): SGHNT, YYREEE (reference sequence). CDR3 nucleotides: TGTGCCAGCAGCTTGGAGCCCTTAGGGGGAGGAGGCACAGATACGCAGTATTTT. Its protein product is CASSLEPLGGGGTDTQYF.

The CDR3 bases are TGTGCCAGCAGCCGTCAAGGACAGATGGACAAACTGTTTTTT. As protein: CASSRQGQMDKLFF. The chain combines TRBV11-2 with TRBJ1-4, with D maybe TRBD1 (6 bases). The CDR3 totals 14 residues. Germline values: CDR1 SGHAT, CDR2 FQNNGV. V was pared by 5 bases and J by 11 bases, with 18 bases between.

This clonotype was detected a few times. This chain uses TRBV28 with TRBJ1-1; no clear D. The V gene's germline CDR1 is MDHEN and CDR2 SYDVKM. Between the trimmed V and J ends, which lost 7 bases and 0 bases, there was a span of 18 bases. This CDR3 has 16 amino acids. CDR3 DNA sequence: TGTGCCAGCACGCGTTGGGCAGGAGACATGAACACTGAAGCTTTCTTT. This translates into CASTRWAGDMNTEAFF.

The DNA for the CDR3 is TGTGCCAGCAGTACATGGGGCAGTGCTGGAAACACCATATATTTT. Its protein product is CASSTWGSAGNTIYF. The gene calls are TRBV7-2 and TRBJ1-3, with D possibly TRBD1 on 5 matching bases. The CDR3 has 15 residues. V was shortened by 6 bases and J by 2 bases, with 14 bases between the two germline ends. Per the germline V gene, CDR1 is SGHTA and CDR2 is FQGNSA.

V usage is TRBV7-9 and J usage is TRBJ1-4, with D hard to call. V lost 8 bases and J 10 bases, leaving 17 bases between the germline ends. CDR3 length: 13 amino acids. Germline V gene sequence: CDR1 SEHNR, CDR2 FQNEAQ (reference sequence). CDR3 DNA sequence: TGTGCCAGCGGGAGCTCTGGAGCTGGAAAACTGTTTTTT. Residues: CASGSSGAGKLFF.

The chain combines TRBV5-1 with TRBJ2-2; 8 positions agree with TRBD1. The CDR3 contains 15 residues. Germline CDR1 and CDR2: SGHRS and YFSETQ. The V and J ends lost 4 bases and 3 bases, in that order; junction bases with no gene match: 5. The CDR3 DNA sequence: TGCGCCAGCAGCCGGCAGGGGGCTTACACCGGGGAGCTGTTTTTT. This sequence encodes CASSRQGAYTGELFF.

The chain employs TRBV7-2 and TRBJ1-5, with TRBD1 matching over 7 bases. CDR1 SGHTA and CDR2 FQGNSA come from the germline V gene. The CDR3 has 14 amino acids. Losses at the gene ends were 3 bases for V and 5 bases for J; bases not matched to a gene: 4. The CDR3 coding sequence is TGTGCCAGCAGCTTGAACAGGGGCTATCAGCCCCAGCATTTT. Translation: CASSLNRGYQPQHF.

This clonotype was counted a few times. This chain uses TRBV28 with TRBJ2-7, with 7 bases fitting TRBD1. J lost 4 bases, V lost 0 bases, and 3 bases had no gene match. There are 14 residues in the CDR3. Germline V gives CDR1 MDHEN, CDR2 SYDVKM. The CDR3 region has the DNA TGTGCCAGCAGTTTATGGCAGGGGGAATACGAGCAGTACTTC. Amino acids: CASSLWQGEYEQYF.

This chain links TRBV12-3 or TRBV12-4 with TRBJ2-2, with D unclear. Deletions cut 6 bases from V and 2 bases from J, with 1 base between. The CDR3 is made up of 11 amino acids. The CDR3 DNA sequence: TGTGCCAGCAGAAACACCGGGGAGCTGTTTTTT. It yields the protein CASRNTGELFF.

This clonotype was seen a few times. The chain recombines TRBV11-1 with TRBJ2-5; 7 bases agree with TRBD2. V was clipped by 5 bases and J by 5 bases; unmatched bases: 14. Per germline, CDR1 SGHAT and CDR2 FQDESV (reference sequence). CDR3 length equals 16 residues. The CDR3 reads CASSPFRGEGRETQYF. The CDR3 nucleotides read TGTGCCAGCAGCCCCTTTCGAGGGGAGGGCCGGGAGACCCAGTACTTC.

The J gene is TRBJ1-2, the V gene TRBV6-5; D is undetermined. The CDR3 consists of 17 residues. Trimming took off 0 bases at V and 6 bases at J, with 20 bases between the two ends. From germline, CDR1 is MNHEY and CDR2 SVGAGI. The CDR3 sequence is CASSYSSRRVLRDGYTF. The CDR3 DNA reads TGTGCCAGCAGTTACTCGAGCAGACGAGTACTTCGTGATGGCTACACCTTC.

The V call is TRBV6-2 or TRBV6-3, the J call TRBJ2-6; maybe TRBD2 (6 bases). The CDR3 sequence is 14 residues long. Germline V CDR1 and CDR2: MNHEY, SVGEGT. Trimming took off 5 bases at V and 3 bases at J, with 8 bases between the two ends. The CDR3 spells CASSGGSGANVLTF. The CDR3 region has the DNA TGTGCCAGCAGTGGGGGGAGTGGGGCCAACGTCCTGACTTTC.

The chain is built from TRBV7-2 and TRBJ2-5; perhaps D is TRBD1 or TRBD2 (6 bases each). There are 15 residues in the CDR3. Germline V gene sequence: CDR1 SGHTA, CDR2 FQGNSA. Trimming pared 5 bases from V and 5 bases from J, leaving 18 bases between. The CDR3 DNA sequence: TGTGCCAGCAGCCAGGGGACTCTAACCGGGGAGACCCAGTACTTC. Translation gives CASSQGTLTGETQYF.

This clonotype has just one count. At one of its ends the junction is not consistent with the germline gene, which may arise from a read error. The CDR3 sequence: CASSLSTRGSREKLFF. The CDR3 coding sequence is TGTGCCAGCAGCCTCTCTACAAGGGGATCGAGGGAAAAACTGTTTTTT. V usage is TRBV4-1 and J usage is TRBJ1-4; perhaps TRBD1 as D (5 bases). Germline CDR1 is MGHRA and CDR2 is YSYEKL. The CDR3 contains 16 residues.